The sequence of this T cell receptor beta chain was determined in a study of cytomegalovirus exposure and HLA in healthy donors. Points from the study as a whole: Later, an analysis found that TCR clusters from the first cohort tended to co-occur in the roughly 110 validation repertoires. In vitro work confirmed that a few CMV-associated chains recognize CMV antigens. Usually a TCR sequence was rare, but some public TCRs were found in many donors.

Data came from immunoSEQ multiplex PCR; TCRdb stores just in-frame clones and leaves some out. The data show approximately 170,000 clones, with around 84% seen just once and about 17% held by the top ten. Details on this clone: What it recognizes is unknown.

The V gene end was trimmed by 0 bases and the J gene end by 7 bases; junction bases not matched to a gene: 13. This CDR3 is built from 18 residues. Per germline, CDR1 LGHNA and CDR2 YNFKEQ. The chain joins TRBV4-2 to TRBJ2-2; 8 bases are a match to TRBD2. The sequencing input was PBMCs. This sequence originates from a man aged 18 to 30 in good health and CMV-seropositive. CDR3 nucleotides: TGTGCCAGCAGCCAAGATATAGTCTGGCGGGAGGTGGGCGGGGAGCTGTTTTTT. As protein: CASSQDIVWREVGGELFF.